This TCR beta chain was recovered during a study of cytomegalovirus exposure and HLA in healthy donors. Of note for this clone: Its antigen is unidentified.

The study's findings and limits: Both high specificity and high sensitivity reportedly marked the classifier's diagnosis of cytomegalovirus status. In a later analysis, across HLA loci, associated TCR counts were highest for DRB1, lowest for HLA-C.

Germline V gene data show CDR1 as SGHRS and CDR2 as YFSETQ. V gave up 1 base and J gave up 5 bases, with 15 bases separating them. The CDR3 is 15 residues long. With 60 Vbeta and 13 Jbeta primers, the PCR was carried out. Assay: immunoSEQ multiplex PCR; the TCRdb copy retains only in-frame clones and omits some. This table has about 87,000 clones, over 70% appearing once. Every donor was a healthy person donating bone marrow. The sequencing input was PBMCs. The receptor comes from a man aged 30 to 45 in good health and CMV-seropositive. The chain uses TRBV5-1 and TRBJ1-1; weak D call: TRBD1 (6 bases). The CDR3 DNA is TGCGCCAGCAGCTTGACCGCACAGGGCGGGACTGAAGCTTTCTTT. As protein: CASSLTAQGGTEAFF. The entire variable domain, with the rest obtained from reference TRBV5-1 and TRBJ1-1, is as follows: KAGVTQTPRYLIKTRGQQVTLSCSPISGHRSVSWYQQTPGQGLQFLFEYFSETQRNKGNFPGRFSGRQFSNSRSEMNVSTLELGDSALYLCASSLTAQGGTEAFFGQGTRLTVV.